The clone carrying this T cell receptor (beta chain) came up many times. Its antigen is still unknown. The sample originates from a study of early T cells in non-severe SARS-CoV-2 infection. Overall study: The sequenced material was bulk RNA from unsorted whole blood, and its chains were unpaired.

Findings and caveats of the study: Matching against VDJdb likely underestimated virus-specific expansions, favoring anti-spike CD8.

Tagging with unique molecular identifiers was applied to individual cDNA molecules. Each CDR3 protein gets one entry after TCRdb re-called the 5' RACE reads with MiXCR. The repertoire includes more than 95,000 distinct CDR3 sequences, more than 13% of them detected once, and 20% to 25% sits in the top ten. Germline-derived CDR1 and CDR2 are SGHDT and YYEEEE. V was clipped by 3 bases and J by 1 base; unmatched bases: 3. The CDR3 is made up of 14 amino acids. The J gene is TRBJ1-1, the V gene TRBV5-6, with 7 nucleotides matching TRBD1. The sequenced material came from whole blood. This sequence originates from an adult who was a healthcare worker with PCR-confirmed SARS-CoV-2 infection or an uninfected control (not recorded which). CDR3 coding DNA: TGTGCCAGCAGCTGGGGGACAGCGAACACTGAAGCTTTCTTT. Protein: CASSWGTANTEAFF. Full variable domain (outside the CDR3, taken from reference TRBV5-6 and TRBJ1-1): DAGVTQSPTHLIKTRGQQVTLRCSPKSGHDTVSWYQQALGQGPQFIFQYYEEEERQRGNFPDRFSGHQFPNYSSELNVNALLLGDSALYLCASSWGTANTEAFFGQGTRLTVV.